Sequencing of this T cell receptor (beta chain) was carried out in a study of radiation and T cells in renal cell carcinoma. Using immunoSEQ multiplex PCR, the repertoire was profiled, and TCRdb retains in-frame clones only, with some absent. Among about 150,000 clones listed, roughly 87% were seen once. The sample's time point: blood 2 weeks post-SBRT. Treatment given: 15 Gy SBRT to primary tumor, nephrectomy 4 weeks later. This clone showed up just a few times. V shed 5 bases, J shed 5 bases, and the junction held 4 bases outside the gene matches. CDR1 and CDR2 (germline): LNHDA, SQIVND (reference sequence). This CDR3 is built from 14 residues.

Material: blood, obtained from a patient whose treatment included radiotherapy and nephrectomy. The chain has TRBV19 and TRBJ1-5; 9 nucleotides line up with TRBD1. The clonotype comes from a woman in her forties or fifties with renal cell carcinoma. CDR3 sequence: CASSDTGGYQPQHF. CDR3 coding DNA: TGTGCCAGTAGTGACACAGGGGGCTATCAGCCCCAGCATTTT.